A single sample is the source of the 27 T cell receptor beta chains below, sequenced in a study of blood T cell repertoires in COVID-19. Clones were sequenced by immunoSEQ multiplex PCR, and TCRdb holds only the in-frame ones, with some missing. The sample contains 250,000 or so clones, less than 90% of which appear only once. Sequenced sample: peripheral blood. The origin of the receptors is a man in his 60s with acute or convalescent COVID-19.

The CDR3 sequence is CASSEGGTISYEQYF. For the CDR3, the DNA is TGTGCCAGCAGCGAGGGGGGGACTATCTCCTACGAGCAGTACTTC. The chain carries TRBV9 and TRBJ2-7; maybe TRBD2 (7 bases). This CDR3 comprises 15 residues. The germline CDR1 and CDR2 sequences are SGDLS and YYNGEE. Trimming took 3 bases from V and 0 from J, leaving 13 bases between them.

The chain has TRBV29-1 and TRBJ1-2, with a possible D match to TRBD1 (5 bases). Germline CDR1 is SQVTM and CDR2 is ANQGSEA. This CDR3 has 14 amino acids. Trimming removed 6 bases from V and 0 bases from J, with 14 bases in between. The CDR3 region has the DNA TGCAGCGTGTTGGGAGGGACGGCTAACTATGGCTACACCTTC. Its protein is CSVLGGTANYGYTF. Full variable domain (outside the CDR3, taken from reference TRBV29-1 and TRBJ1-2): SAVISQKPSRDICQRGTSLTIQCQVDSQVTMMFWYRQQPGQSLTLIATANQGSEATYESGFVIDKFPISRPNLTFSTLTVSNMSPEDSSIYLCSVLGGTANYGYTFGSGTRLTVV.

V and J are TRBV18 and TRBJ2-7, with D possibly matching TRBD1 (6 bases). Germline assignment: CDR1 KGHSH and CDR2 LQKENI. V lost 6 bases to trimming and J lost 7 bases, with 22 bases between them. The length of the CDR3 is 15 residues. In DNA, the CDR3 is TGTGCCAGCTCGCCCTCCGGGACACATCACAAGGAGCAGTACTTC. The encoded protein is CASSPSGTHHKEQYF.

This clone was detected only once. This rearrangement joins TRBV5-1 to TRBJ1-2; D possibly corresponds to TRBD1 (5 bases). Germline V CDR1 and CDR2: SGHRS, YFSETQ. The germline V and J ends were trimmed by 1 base and 3 bases, with 10 bases remaining between them. The CDR3 has 14 residues. CDR3 bases: TGCGCCAGCAGCTTGCAGGGTATTGACTATGGCTACACCTTC. Its protein is CASSLQGIDYGYTF.

CDR3 in amino acids: CASSPRDSQGETQYF. DNA of the CDR3: TGTGCCAGCTCACCGAGGGACAGCCAGGGAGAGACCCAGTACTTC. The rearrangement uses TRBV18 and TRBJ2-5; 7 bases line up with TRBD1. Per germline, CDR1 KGHSH and CDR2 LQKENI. The CDR3 is 15 residues long. J was trimmed by 4 bases and V by 3 bases; bases with no gene match: 8.

This sequence joins TRBV15 and TRBJ2-5; weak D call: TRBD2 (6 bases). Germline CDR1 is LNHNV and CDR2 is YYDKDF (reference sequence). The CDR3 loop spans 13 amino acids. V lost 5 bases to trimming and J lost 4 bases, with 11 bases between them. The CDR3 spells CATSSRDLETQYF. Written as DNA, the CDR3 is TGTGCCACCAGCTCCCGGGACTTAGAGACCCAGTACTTC.

The J gene is TRBJ2-7, the V gene TRBV29-1; 7 bases map to TRBD1. CDR3 length: 14 amino acids. J gave up 0 bases and V 7 bases, and 9 bases lay outside the gene matches. Germline V gene data show CDR1 as SQVTM and CDR2 as ANQGSEA. The CDR3 spells CSAHEGQYSYEQYF. CDR3 sequence (DNA): TGCAGCGCACACGAGGGACAGTACTCCTACGAGCAGTACTTC.

V usage is TRBV7-8 and J usage is TRBJ2-5; 9 bases agree with TRBD1. V trimming: 5 bases; J trimming: 5 bases; junction bases outside the gene matches: 6. This CDR3 is built from 14 residues. CDR1 is SGHVS and CDR2 is FQNEAQ in the germline V gene. The CDR3 loop reads CASSLDRGAETQYF. CDR3 bases: TGTGCCAGCAGCCTGGACAGGGGAGCTGAGACCCAGTACTTC.

The genes are TRBV28 and TRBJ1-5; 7 nucleotides align to TRBD1. Germline V lookup: CDR1 MDHEN, CDR2 SYDVKM. The V segment lost 3 bases and the J segment 1 base; nucleotides outside the gene matches: 3. The length of the CDR3 is 15 residues. CDR3 nucleotide sequence: TGTGCCAGCAGTTTGGGGGGACAGAGCAATCAGCCCCAGCATTTT. Amino acids: CASSLGGQSNQPQHF.

The chain joins TRBV14 to TRBJ2-5; 11 bases agree with TRBD2. Germline CDR1 and CDR2: SGHDN and FVKESK. This CDR3 contains 15 residues. With V trimmed by 3 bases and J by 7 bases, 7 bases remained unmatched. The CDR3 DNA is TGTGCCAGCAGCCAGACTAGCGGGGTCCTGGGGACCCAGTACTTC. As protein: CASSQTSGVLGTQYF.

V usage is TRBV15 and J usage is TRBJ2-3, with a tentative D call TRBD2 (6 bases). Trimming removed 0 bases from V and 0 bases from J, with 10 bases in between. Germline CDR1 reads LNHNV; CDR2 reads YYDKDF (reference sequence). CDR3 length: 16 amino acids. The CDR3 region is CATSRERDSSTDTQYF. CDR3 sequence (DNA): TGTGCCACCAGCAGAGAAAGGGACTCTAGCACAGATACGCAGTATTTT.

V is TRBV1 and J is TRBJ1-1; no check of the table's D call, TRBD1, against the DNA was made. TRBV1 is a recognized pseudogene. This CDR3 region has 15 residues. The CDR3 DNA sequence: TGCACCAGCAGCCAAGGAGCGACAGTGAACACTGAAGCTTTCTTT. Its protein is CTSSQGATVNTEAFF.

This chain joins TRBV2 and TRBJ1-5; D is perhaps TRBD1 (6 bases). This CDR3 spans 14 amino acids. The V end was cut by 8 bases, the J end by 7 bases, with 18 bases between. CDR1 SNHLY and CDR2 FYNNEI come from the germline V gene. In nucleotides, the CDR3 is TGTGCCAGCCAGATAATAGGGGGAAGACAGCCCCAGCATTTT. Amino acid sequence: CASQIIGGRQPQHF.

The gene calls are TRBV15 and TRBJ2-2; a possible D gene is TRBD2 (6 bases). This CDR3 is built from 17 residues. Trimming took 3 bases from V and 4 from J, leaving 18 bases between them. Germline CDR1 reads LNHNV; CDR2 reads YYDKDF (reference sequence). CDR3 coding DNA: TGTGCCACCAGCAGGTACCGGGTAGCGGAGTCCACCGGGGAGCTGTTTTTT. Translation: CATSRYRVAESTGELFF.

The rearrangement links TRBV7-6 to TRBJ2-5, with unresolved D. CDR1 is SGHVS and CDR2 is FNYEAQ in the germline V gene. The V gene lost 1 base and the J gene lost 5 bases, with 8 bases spanning the gap. The CDR3 runs 13 residues. CDR3 nucleotides: TGTGCCAGCAGCTTAGGGCAGATGGAGACCCAGTACTTC. This encodes CASSLGQMETQYF.

This chain connects TRBV6-5 to TRBJ1-5; D call uncertain. This CDR3 is built from 13 residues. The germline V and J ends were trimmed by 5 bases and 7 bases, with 12 bases remaining between them. In germline, CDR1 is MNHEY, CDR2 SVGAGI. The chain's CDR3 is CASSPRPTQPQHF. CDR3 nucleotide sequence: TGTGCCAGCAGTCCCCGACCGACACAGCCCCAGCATTTT.

The genes are TRBV19 and TRBJ1-1; tentatively, D is TRBD1 (6 bases). The CDR3 covers 15 residues. Trimming took off 6 bases at V and 4 bases at J, with 18 bases between the two ends. Looked up from germline, CDR1 is LNHDA and CDR2 is SQIVND (reference sequence). The CDR3 region is CASSPIDRTFTEAFF. The CDR3, as DNA: TGTGCCAGTAGCCCAATCGACAGGACCTTCACTGAAGCTTTCTTT.

The rearrangement links TRBV5-1 to TRBJ1-5; tentative D call: TRBD1 (6 bases). Germline assignment: CDR1 SGHRS and CDR2 YFSETQ. The CDR3 runs 14 residues. The V and J ends lost 3 bases and 3 bases respectively, with 10 bases between them. The CDR3 sequence: CASSYGGPNQPQHF. Here the CDR3 DNA reads TGCGCCAGCAGCTACGGGGGGCCCAATCAGCCCCAGCATTTT.

The CDR3 loop reads CASSLSRQRGMNEQFF. The CDR3 DNA is TGTGCCAGCAGCTTAAGCAGGCAGCGGGGGATGAATGAGCAGTTCTTC. The chain links TRBV7-3 to TRBJ2-1; 8 bases line up with TRBD2. This CDR3 region has 16 residues. V trimming: 1 base; J trimming: 7 bases; junction bases outside the gene matches: 9. Germline V gives CDR1 SGHTA, CDR2 FQGTGA. The full variable domain, its missing parts supplied by reference TRBV7-3 and TRBJ2-1, is GAGVSQTPSNKVTEKGKYVELRCDPISGHTALYWYRQSLGQGPEFLIYFQGTGAADDSGLPNDRFFAVRPEGSVSTLKIQRTERGDSAVYLCASSLSRQRGMNEQFFGPGTRLTVL.

The chain recombines TRBV5-1 with TRBJ2-2; 8 nucleotides agree with TRBD2. Germline CDR1 reads SGHRS; CDR2 reads YFSETQ. The CDR3 is made up of 18 amino acids. The J segment lost 5 bases and the V segment lost 4 bases, leaving 16 bases of the junction unmatched. Here the CDR3 DNA reads TGCGCCAGCAGCGCGGGACTTTCCGCGGGAGGAGTGACCGGGGAGCTGTTTTTT. Encoded protein: CASSAGLSAGGVTGELFF.

The chain recombines TRBV5-8 with TRBJ2-5, with 8 positions matching TRBD1. The CDR3 sequence is 14 residues long. J lost 5 bases, V lost 0 bases, and 3 bases had no gene match. The germline gives CDR1 SGHTS, CDR2 YDEGEE. The CDR3 region is CASSLARDRETQYF. The CDR3 bases are TGTGCCAGCAGCTTGGCGCGGGACAGGGAGACCCAGTACTTC.

J is TRBJ2-1 and V is TRBV6-5; D possibly corresponds to TRBD2 (6 bases). V was shortened by 4 bases and J by 13 bases, with 17 bases between the two germline ends. Germline CDR1 reads MNHEY; CDR2 reads SVGAGI. The CDR3 spans 13 residues. The CDR3 DNA reads as TGTGCCAGCAGTTTCTCAATTCCCGGGAGCCAGTTCTTC. Its translation: CASSFSIPGSQFF.

This chain uses TRBV7-9 with TRBJ2-1, with TRBD1 matching 10 bases. The CDR3 totals 16 residues. Germline V gene lookup returns CDR1 SEHNR and CDR2 FQNEAQ (reference sequence). V dropped 5 bases and J dropped 6; count of bases not matched to a gene: 10. CDR3 DNA sequence: TGTGCCAGCAGCCTCATGACAGGGGGCCCCTCCAATGAGCAGTTCTTC. It translates to CASSLMTGGPSNEQFF. The full variable domain, in which reference TRBV7-9 and TRBJ2-1 provide the parts outside the CDR3, is DTGVSQNPRHKITKRGQNVTFRCDPISEHNRLYWYRQTLGQGPEFLTYFQNEAQLEKSRLLSDRFSAERPKGSFSTLEIQRTEQGDSAMYLCASSLMTGGPSNEQFFGPGTRLTVL.

The chain is built from TRBV27 and TRBJ2-1, with D tentatively TRBD2 (6 bases). Looked up from germline, CDR1 is MNHEY and CDR2 is SMNVEV (reference sequence). The V and J ends lost 2 bases and 9 bases respectively, with 17 bases between them. This CDR3 has 15 residues. The CDR3 loop is CASSLRRAFLSEQFF. The CDR3 coding sequence is TGTGCCAGCAGTTTACGGAGGGCCTTCTTAAGTGAGCAGTTCTTC.

This chain uses TRBV18 with TRBJ2-7, with a weak D call TRBD2 (7 bases). Germline loops: CDR1 KGHSH, CDR2 LQKENI. There are 12 residues in the CDR3. V gave up 5 bases and J gave up 6 bases, with 11 bases separating them. CDR3 sequence: CASSTGGGEQYF. For the CDR3, the DNA is TGTGCCAGCTCAACGGGGGGCGGCGAGCAGTACTTC.

The V call is TRBV28, the J call TRBJ1-1; tentative D call: TRBD1 (5 bases). CDR1 MDHEN and CDR2 SYDVKM come from the germline V gene. CDR3 size: 15 residues. Trimming took 2 bases from V and 1 from J, leaving 11 bases between them. CDR3 bases: TGTGCCAGCAGTTTAGGGGCTCACAAGAACACTGAAGCTTTCTTT. Protein sequence: CASSLGAHKNTEAFF.

As to this clone: This specimen includes other DNA sequences encoding the same CDR3. V usage is TRBV7-2 and J usage is TRBJ2-1; 8 nucleotides match TRBD2. The V and J ends lost 0 bases and 4 bases, in that order; junction bases with no gene match: 2. This CDR3 has 15 residues. Germline V gene data show CDR1 as SGHTA and CDR2 as FQGNSA. DNA for the CDR3: TGTGCCAGCAGCTTAGCAAGCGGGGGTTACAATGAGCAGTTCTTC. It specifies CASSLASGGYNEQFF.